A single T cell receptor beta chain is shown here with its context. Its antigen is not known. TCRdb recomputed calls from the RT-PCR reads with MiXCR, one row per CDR3 protein. The sample consists of about 190,000 distinct CDR3 sequences, approximately 15% of them appearing once. This sample is part of a study of response to subunit inactivated influenza vaccine. Study results and limitations: The authors proposed limited new T cell recruitment per seasonal influenza vaccination.

The CDR3 totals 15 residues. J gave up 5 bases and V 6 bases, and 9 bases lay outside the gene matches. The sequencing here drew on CD8+ T cells sorted from PBMCs, taken roughly 5 days after vaccination. The chain uses TRBV12-3 or TRBV12-4 and TRBJ2-5, with 10 bases fitting TRBD1. The TCR originated in a man between 50 and 59 years old who received an inactivated influenza vaccine. CDR3 sequence reads: CASSSGQGGMETQYF. In nucleotides, the CDR3 is TGTGCCAGCAGCTCCGGACAGGGGGGCATGGAGACCCAGTACTTC.